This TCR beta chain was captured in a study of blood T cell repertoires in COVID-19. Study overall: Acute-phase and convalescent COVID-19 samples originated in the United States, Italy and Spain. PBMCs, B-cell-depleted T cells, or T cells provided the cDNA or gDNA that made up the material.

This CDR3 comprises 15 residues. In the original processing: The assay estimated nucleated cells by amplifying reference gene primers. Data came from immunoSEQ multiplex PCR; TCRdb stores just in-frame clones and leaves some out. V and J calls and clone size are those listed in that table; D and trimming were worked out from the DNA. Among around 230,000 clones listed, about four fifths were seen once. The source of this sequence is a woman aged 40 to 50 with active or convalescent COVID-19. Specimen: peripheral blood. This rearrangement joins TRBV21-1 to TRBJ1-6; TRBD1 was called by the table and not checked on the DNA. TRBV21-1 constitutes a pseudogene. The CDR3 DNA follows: TGTGCCAGCAGCAGACAGGGGGCAGTGGATTCACCCCTCCACTTT. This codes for CASSRQGAVDSPLHF.